The present entry profiles one T cell receptor (beta chain) with its context. These data originate in a study of cytomegalovirus exposure and HLA in healthy donors. Vbeta (60) and Jbeta (13) primers were used in the PCR. As processed by the authors: An analysis performed later counted around 80 million unique TCR beta chains (roughly 10 million of them shared). This table comes from immunoSEQ multiplex PCR, and its TCRdb copy is limited to in-frame clones, with some not included. V, J and clone size are those of that table, while D and trimming were read from the DNA. The sample has roughly 100,000 clones, more than 55% seen once. Germline CDR1 is PRHDT and CDR2 is FYEKMQ (reference sequence). Trimming cost V 0 bases and J 8 bases, with 10 bases left between them. CDR3 size: 13 residues.

The clonotype was recovered from a woman between 50 and 59 years old in good health and CMV-seropositive. This chain links TRBV13 with TRBJ1-2; D not resolved. The sequencing sample was made of PBMCs. The DNA of the CDR3 is TGTGCCAGCAGCTTAGGGGCCGGGGAGGGCTACACCTTC. It codes for CASSLGAGEGYTF. Full variable domain (remainder filled in from reference TRBV13 and TRBJ1-2): AAGVIQSPRHLIKEKRETATLKCYPIPRHDTVYWYQQGPGQDPQFLISFYEKMQSDKGSIPDRFSAQQFSDYHSELNMSSLELGDSALYFCASSLGAGEGYTFGSGTRLTVV.